This is a list of T cell receptor beta chains from one sample in a study of identical twins. TCRdb analysed the 5' RACE reads with MiXCR anew, one entry per CDR3 protein. This table holds nearly 250,000 distinct CDR3 sequences, about 7% found once. The same data also contributed to another study, on yellow fever vaccine responses in identical twins.

Sequenced: memory (CD45RO+) T cells sorted from blood. The receptors were sampled from a young woman in good health. Each CDR3 is given with its conserved first and last residue. A D gene is named only where the DNA matches it firmly. Not every row has a clone size; where given, it reads once, few, many or a size class.

>many|-|TRBJ2-5|TRBV18
TGTGCCAGCTCACCAACGGGAAGGGAGACCCAGTACTTC
CASSPTGRETQYF
>many|-|TRBJ2-1|TRBV6-1
TGTGCCAGCTTACAGGGATACAATGAGCAGTTCTTC
CASLQGYNEQFF
>many|TRBD2|TRBJ2-7|TRBV7-6
TGTGCCAGCAGCCACCACCCCCCTACGGGAGGGCCGTACGAGCAGTACTTC
CASSHHPPTGGPYEQYF
>many|-|TRBJ2-5|TRBV20-1
TGCAGTGCTACCTTCTTCCCAGAGACCCAGTACTTC
CSATFFPETQYF
>-|-|TRBJ2-7|TRBV21-1
TGTGCCAGCAGCAAGAAGGGGGAGACTAGCCCGACGCGGGACTACGAGCAGTACTTC
CASSKKGETSPTRDYEQYF
>many|-|TRBJ1-1|TRBV28
TGTGCCAGCAATGGGCCTAACACTGAAGCTTTCTTT
CASNGPNTEAFF
>few|-|TRBJ2-6|TRBV12-3/TRBV12-4
TGTGCCAGCAGTTTCCCCGGGCAGCCTGGGGCCAACGTCCTGACTTTC
CASSFPGQPGANVLTF
>many|TRBD1|TRBJ2-1|TRBV12-3/TRBV12-4
TGTGCCAGCAGTATATACAGGGGGCTAAATGAGCAGTTCTTC
CASSIYRGLNEQFF
>-|TRBD1|TRBJ1-6|TRBV28
TGTGCCAGCAGGCAGGGGGCCGGACGGTCACCCCTCCACTTT
CASRQGAGRSPLHF
>few|-|TRBJ2-7|TRBV5-1
TGCGCCAGCACCCCCTCTCCCTTAAACCAGGGGAAAAACTACGAGCAGTACTTC
CASTPSPLNQGKNYEQYF
>many|-|TRBJ1-5|TRBV5-1
TGCGCCAGCAGCCCCGGACCAAATCAGCCCCAGCATTTT
CASSPGPNQPQHF
>many|TRBD1|TRBJ2-5|TRBV7-8
TGTGCCAGCGCCATCACAGGGGTGCCCTTTAGAGAGACCCAGTACTTC
CASAITGVPFRETQYF
>few|-|TRBJ1-1|TRBV3-1
TGTGCCAGCAGCGCAGGGCTGGCGAACACTGAAGCTTTCTTT
CASSAGLANTEAFF
>-|-|TRBJ2-6|TRBV12-3/TRBV12-4
TGTGCCAGCAGTTCCCCGGGTCTCAAATCTGGGGCCAACGTCCTGACTTTC
CASSSPGLKSGANVLTF
>many|TRBD2|TRBJ2-5|TRBV12-3/TRBV12-4
TGTGCCAGCAGCCCGGGACTAGCGGGGGGAAGAGCAGAGACCCAGTACTTC
CASSPGLAGGRAETQYF
>few|-|TRBJ2-2|TRBV3-1
TGTGCCAGCAGCCAAGGAATCGGGGAGCTGTTTTTT
CASSQGIGELFF
>few|-|TRBJ1-4|TRBV20-1
TGCAGTGCTAGAGAGGGGGGGGCTAATGAAAAACTGTTTTTT
CSAREGGANEKLFF
>many|-|TRBJ2-3|TRBV7-9
TGTGCCAGCACCCACACAGATACGCAGTATTTT
CASTHTDTQYF
>many|-|TRBJ1-6|TRBV2
TGTGCCAGCACCAGCCAGTCGCGTTCACCCCTCCACTTT
CASTSQSRSPLHF
>few|-|TRBJ1-1|TRBV9
TGTGCCAGCAGCCCCCCGGTGGAGGGGTTGAACACTGAAGCTTTCTTT
CASSPPVEGLNTEAFF
>few|-|TRBJ2-1|TRBV20-1
TGCAGTGCACGGCCCCAGGTCAATGAGCAGTTCTTC
CSARPQVNEQFF
>-|-|TRBJ1-1|TRBV6-2/TRBV6-3
TGTGCCAGCAGCCAGGGTATTGAAGCTTTCTTT
CASSQGIEAFF
>-|TRBD1|TRBJ1-6|TRBV19
TGTGCCACCCGAGGGGGCGCGGGGTATAATTCACCCCTCCACTTT
CATRGGAGYNSPLHF
>-|-|TRBJ2-1|TRBV15
TGTGCCACCAGCAGAGATGGGGGGACACAAAACAATGAGCAGTTCTTC
CATSRDGGTQNNEQFF
>many|-|TRBJ1-4|TRBV18
TGTGCCAGCTCACCGGACAGCGAAAAACTGTTTTTT
CASSPDSEKLFF
>many|TRBD1|TRBJ1-4|TRBV7-8
TGTGCCAGCAGCTTAACGACAGGGGCGAATGAAAAACTGTTTTTT
CASSLTTGANEKLFF
>few|-|TRBJ2-7|TRBV2
TGTGCCAGCAGTGAGCACGGCTCCTACGAGCAGTACTTC
CASSEHGSYEQYF
>few|TRBD1|TRBJ1-1|TRBV29-1
TGCAGCGTTGGACAGGGGGCTGAAGCTTTCTTT
CSVGQGAEAFF